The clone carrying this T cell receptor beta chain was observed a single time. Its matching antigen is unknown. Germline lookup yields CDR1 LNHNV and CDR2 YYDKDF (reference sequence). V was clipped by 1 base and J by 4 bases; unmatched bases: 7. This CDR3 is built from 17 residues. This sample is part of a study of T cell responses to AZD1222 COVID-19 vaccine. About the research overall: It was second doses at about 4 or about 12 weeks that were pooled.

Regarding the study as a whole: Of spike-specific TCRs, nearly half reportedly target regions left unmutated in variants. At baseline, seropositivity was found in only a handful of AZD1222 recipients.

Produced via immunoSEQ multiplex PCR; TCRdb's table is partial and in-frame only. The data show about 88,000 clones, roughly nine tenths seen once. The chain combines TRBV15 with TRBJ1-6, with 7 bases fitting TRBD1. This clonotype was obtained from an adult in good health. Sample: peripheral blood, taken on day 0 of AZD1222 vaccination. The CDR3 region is CATSRATGATYNSPLHF. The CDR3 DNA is TGTGCCACCAGCAGAGCCACAGGGGCCACTTATAATTCACCCCTCCACTTT.